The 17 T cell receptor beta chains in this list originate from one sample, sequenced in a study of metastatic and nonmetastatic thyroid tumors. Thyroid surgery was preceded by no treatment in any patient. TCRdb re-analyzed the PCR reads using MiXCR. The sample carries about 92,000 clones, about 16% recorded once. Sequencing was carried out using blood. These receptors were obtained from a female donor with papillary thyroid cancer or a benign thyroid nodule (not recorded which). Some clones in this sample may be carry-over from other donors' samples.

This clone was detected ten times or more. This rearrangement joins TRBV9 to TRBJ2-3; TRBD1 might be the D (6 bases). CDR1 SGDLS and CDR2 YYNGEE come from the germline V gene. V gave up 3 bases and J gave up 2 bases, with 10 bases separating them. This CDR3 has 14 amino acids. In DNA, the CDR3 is TGTGCCAGCAGCGGGGGGCCAGACACAGATACGCAGTATTTT. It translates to CASSGGPDTDTQYF.

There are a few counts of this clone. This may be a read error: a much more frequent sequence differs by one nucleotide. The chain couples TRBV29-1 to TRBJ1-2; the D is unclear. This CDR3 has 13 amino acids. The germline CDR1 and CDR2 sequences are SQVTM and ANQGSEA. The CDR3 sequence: CSVEPDEHYCYTF. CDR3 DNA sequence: TGCAGCGTTGAACCGGACGAGCACTATTGCTACACCTTC.

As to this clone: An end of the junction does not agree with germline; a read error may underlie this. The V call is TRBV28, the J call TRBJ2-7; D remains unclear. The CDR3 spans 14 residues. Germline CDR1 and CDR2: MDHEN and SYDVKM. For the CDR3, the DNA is TGTGTCAGCAGTTCCCGAAAGGGCTCCCTCGAGCAGTACTTC. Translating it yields CVSSSRKGSLEQYF.

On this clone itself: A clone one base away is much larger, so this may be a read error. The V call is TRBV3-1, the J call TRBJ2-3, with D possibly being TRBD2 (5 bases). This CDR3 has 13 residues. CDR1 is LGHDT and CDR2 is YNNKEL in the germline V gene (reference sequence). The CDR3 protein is CASSQASTDKQYF. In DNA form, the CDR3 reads TGTGCCAGCAGCCAAGCTAGCACAGATAAGCAGTATTTT.

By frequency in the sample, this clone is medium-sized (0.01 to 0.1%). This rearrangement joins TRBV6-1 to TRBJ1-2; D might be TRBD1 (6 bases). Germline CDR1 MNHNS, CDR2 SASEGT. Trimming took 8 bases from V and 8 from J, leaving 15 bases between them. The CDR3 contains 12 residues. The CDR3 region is CASLAGAGGYTF. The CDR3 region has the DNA TGTGCCAGCTTGGCGGGGGCGGGGGGCTACACCTTC.

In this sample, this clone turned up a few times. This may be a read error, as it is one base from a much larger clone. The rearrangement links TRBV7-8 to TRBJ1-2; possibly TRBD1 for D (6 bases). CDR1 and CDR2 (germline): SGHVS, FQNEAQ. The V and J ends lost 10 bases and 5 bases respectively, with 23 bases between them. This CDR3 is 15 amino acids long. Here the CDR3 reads CAIRAGLGGEYGYTF. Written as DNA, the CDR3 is TGTGCCATCCGAGCCGGATTGGGGGGCGAGTATGGCTACACCTTC.

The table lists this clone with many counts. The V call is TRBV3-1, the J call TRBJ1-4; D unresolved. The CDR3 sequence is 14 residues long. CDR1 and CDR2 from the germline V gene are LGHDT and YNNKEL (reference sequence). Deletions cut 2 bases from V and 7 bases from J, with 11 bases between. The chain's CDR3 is CASSQPYKSEKLFF. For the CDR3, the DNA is TGTGCCAGCAGCCAACCATACAAAAGTGAAAAACTGTTTTTT.

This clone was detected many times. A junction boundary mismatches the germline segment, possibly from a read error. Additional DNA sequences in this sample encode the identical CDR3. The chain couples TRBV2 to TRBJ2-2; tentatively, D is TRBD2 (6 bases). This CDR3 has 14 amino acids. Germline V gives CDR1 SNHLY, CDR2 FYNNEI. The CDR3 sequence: CASSVSGRGGELFF. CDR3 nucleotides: TGTGCCAGCAGTGTCAGTGGGCGCGGAGGGGAGCTGTTTTTC.

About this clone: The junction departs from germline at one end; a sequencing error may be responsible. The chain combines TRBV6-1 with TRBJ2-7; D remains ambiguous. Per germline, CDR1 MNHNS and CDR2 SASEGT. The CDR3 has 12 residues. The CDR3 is CSSSLDGYEHYF. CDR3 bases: TGTTCCAGCAGCCTCGACGGCTACGAGCATTACTTC.

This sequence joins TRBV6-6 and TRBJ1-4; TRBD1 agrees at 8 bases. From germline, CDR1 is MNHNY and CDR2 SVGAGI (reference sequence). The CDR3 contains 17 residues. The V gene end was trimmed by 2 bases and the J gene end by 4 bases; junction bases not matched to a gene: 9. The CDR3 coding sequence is TGTGCCAGCAGTTACCAGGGCAGGGGGCACAGTAATGAAAAACTGTTTTTT. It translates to CASSYQGRGHSNEKLFF.

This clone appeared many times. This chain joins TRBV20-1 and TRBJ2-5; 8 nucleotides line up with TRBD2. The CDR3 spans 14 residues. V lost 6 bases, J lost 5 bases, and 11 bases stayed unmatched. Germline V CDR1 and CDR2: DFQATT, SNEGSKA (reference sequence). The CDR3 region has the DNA TGCAGTGCCCTAGCCAAGCGGGGGTACGAGACCCAGTACTTC. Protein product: CSALAKRGYETQYF.

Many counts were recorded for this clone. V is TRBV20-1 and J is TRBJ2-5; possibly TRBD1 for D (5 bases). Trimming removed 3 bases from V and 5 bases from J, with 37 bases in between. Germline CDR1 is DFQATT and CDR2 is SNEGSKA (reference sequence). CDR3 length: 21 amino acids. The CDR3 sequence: CSARRPTWGPPFSGFGETQYF. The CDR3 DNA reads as TGCAGTGCTAGGAGACCCACTTGGGGCCCCCCCTTCTCTGGGTTTGGGGAGACCCAGTACTTC.

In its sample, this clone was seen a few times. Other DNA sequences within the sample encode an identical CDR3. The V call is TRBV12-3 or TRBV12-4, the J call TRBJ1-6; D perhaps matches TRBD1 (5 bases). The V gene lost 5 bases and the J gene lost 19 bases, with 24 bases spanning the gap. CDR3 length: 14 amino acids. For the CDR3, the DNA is TGTGCCAGCAGTATCAGGGAGTTTCGTGCACCACTACACTTT. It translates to CASSIREFRAPLHF.

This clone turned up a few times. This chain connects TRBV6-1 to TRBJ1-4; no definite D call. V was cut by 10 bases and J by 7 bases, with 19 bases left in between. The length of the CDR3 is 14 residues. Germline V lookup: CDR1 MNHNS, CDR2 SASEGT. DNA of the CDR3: TGTGCCACCATCCCGGTACAACCCTTTGAAAAACTGTTTTTT. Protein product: CATIPVQPFEKLFF.

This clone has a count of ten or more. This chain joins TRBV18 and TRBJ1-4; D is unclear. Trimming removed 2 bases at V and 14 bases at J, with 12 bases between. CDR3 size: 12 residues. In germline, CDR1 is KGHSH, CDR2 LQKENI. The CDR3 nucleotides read TGTGCCAGCTCACCAAAGGGCGGGAGGCTGTTTTTT. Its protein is CASSPKGGRLFF.

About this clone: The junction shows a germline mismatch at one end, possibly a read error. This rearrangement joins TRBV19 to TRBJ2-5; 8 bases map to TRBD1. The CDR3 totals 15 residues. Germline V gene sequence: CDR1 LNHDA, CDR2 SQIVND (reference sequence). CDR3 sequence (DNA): TGTGCCGGTAGTATCCCCAGGACAGGGCAAGAGACCCATTACTTC. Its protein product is CAGSIPRTGQETHYF.

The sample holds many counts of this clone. The CDR3, as DNA: TGTGCCAGCAGTTATCCCGACAGGAACTATGGCTACACCTTC. Translated, it gives CASSYPDRNYGYTF. V is TRBV6-5 and J is TRBJ1-2; possibly TRBD1 for D (6 bases). CDR1 and CDR2 from the germline V gene are MNHEY and SVGAGI. This CDR3 spans 14 amino acids. V was shortened by 3 bases and J by 2 bases, with 10 bases between the two germline ends.